This is a list of T cell receptor beta chains from one sample in a study of cytomegalovirus exposure and HLA in healthy donors. This table comes from immunoSEQ multiplex PCR, and its TCRdb copy is limited to in-frame clones, with some not included. The profile covers about 210,000 clones, with over 80% appearing a single time and 10% to 13% taken by the ten largest. Sequencing was done on a sample of PBMCs. These receptors all come from a woman aged 45-65 years in good health and CMV-seropositive. Both conserved end residues are part of each CDR3. The D gene is left open where the match is weak. Clone size is shown for a subset of rows, as once, few, many or a class of expanded clone.

D gene	clone size	V gene	CDR3 protein
TRBD1	once	TRBV28	CASSVTIPGQGSNYGYTF
.	.	TRBV4-2	CASSQVGGTGEAFF
TRBD1	.	TRBV7-2	CASSTRVGDRPSYEQYF
.	.	TRBV5-1	CASRGGTEAFF
.	few	TRBV7-8	CASSERRDSQAFF
TRBD2	.	TRBV5-1	CASSPVRGATDTQYF
.	.	TRBV5-6	CASSPGFHSYNEQFF
TRBD1	.	TRBV2	CASSETQQGRDYGYTF
TRBD1	.	TRBV7-9	CASSPTGALEKLFF
.	.	TRBV5-1	CASSSDGVSGNTIYF
.	.	TRBV11-3	CASSEYRGGEVDEQFF
.	few	TRBV14	CASSQNIQGYGYTF
.	.	TRBV6-1	CASSGPKAGATGYEQYF
.	.	TRBV30	CAWTSGYEQYF
.	.	TRBV6-5	CASSQGQNTEAFF
TRBD1	.	TRBV19	CASSIPGQGLIGELFF
TRBD1	few	TRBV4-3	CASSQQTGAQPQHF
TRBD2	.	TRBV30	CAWSTGLAEQYF
.	.	TRBV7-9	CASSLAQTRNEKLFF
.	.	TRBV21-1	CASTLDREAYSNQPQHF
TRBD1	.	TRBV5-1	CASSSRQGRLDGYTF
TRBD1	.	TRBV11-2	CASSLTGDGYTF
TRBD2	once	TRBV4-3	CASSLLAGTGYNEQFF
.	.	TRBV9	CASSRLTETQYF
.	.	TRBV30	CAWSRGMNTEAFF
.	.	TRBV7-3	CASSSGVQETQYF
TRBD1	.	TRBV7-9	CASSLIGQGSPLHF
.	.	TRBV27	CASLEFSGTGTDTQYF
TRBD2	.	TRBV11-2	CASSRSGTTNTGELFF
TRBD1	.	TRBV11-1	CASSSNRDSQETQYF
TRBD1	.	TRBV6-5	CASSTGQGPGNEQFF
.	.	TRBV2	CASRGIGDQPQHF
.	.	TRBV7-9	CASSLGGTGQPQHF
TRBD2	.	TRBV7-2	CASSLALAGGSNTGELFF
.	once	TRBV6-5	CASSYGEGSVNGYTF
TRBD2	few	TRBV30	CAWSRGGRYNEQFF
.	.	TRBV21-1	CASTADGQLYNSPLHF
.	.	TRBV28	CASGGAPGPQHF
.	.	TRBV19	CASKPEENTEAFF
TRBD1	once	TRBV30	CAWSGTGTGGPWGYTF
TRBD1	.	TRBV27	CASRPSGQRYTEAFF
TRBD1	.	TRBV5-1	CASSPLVLDRGRLDTEAFF
TRBD2	.	TRBV6-1	CASSRTSLGTQYF
TRBD1	.	TRBV18	CASSAPGTGAYSGNTIYF
.	.	TRBV9	CASSVDMSATEAFF
TRBD1	.	TRBV5-1	CASSFSTGAADTQYF
TRBD1	.	TRBV5-1	CASSLGDRDANEQYF
TRBD2	.	TRBV29-1	CSVELAGGRETQYF